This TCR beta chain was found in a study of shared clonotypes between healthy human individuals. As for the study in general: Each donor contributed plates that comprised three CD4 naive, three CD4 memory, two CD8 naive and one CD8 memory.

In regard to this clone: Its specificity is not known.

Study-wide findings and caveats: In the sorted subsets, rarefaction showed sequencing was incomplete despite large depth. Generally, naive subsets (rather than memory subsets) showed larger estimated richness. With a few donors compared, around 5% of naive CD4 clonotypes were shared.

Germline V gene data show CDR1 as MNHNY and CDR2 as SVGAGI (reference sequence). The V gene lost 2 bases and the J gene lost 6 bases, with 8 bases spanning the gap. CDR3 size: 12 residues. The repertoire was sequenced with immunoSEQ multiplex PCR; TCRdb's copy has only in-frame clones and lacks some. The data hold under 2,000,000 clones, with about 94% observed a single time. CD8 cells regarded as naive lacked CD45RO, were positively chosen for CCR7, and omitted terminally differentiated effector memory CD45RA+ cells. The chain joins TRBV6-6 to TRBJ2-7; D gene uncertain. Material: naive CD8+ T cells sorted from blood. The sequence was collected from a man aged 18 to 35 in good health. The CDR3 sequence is CASSYPSREQYF. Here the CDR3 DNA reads TGTGCCAGCAGTTACCCCTCTCGCGAGCAGTACTTC.